This T cell receptor beta chain was retrieved from a study of blood T cell repertoires in COVID-19. The CDR3 is 18 amino acids. Per the germline V gene, CDR1 is SGHDT and CDR2 is YYEEEE. Germline trimming cut 6 bases from V and 2 bases from J; bases unmatched to any gene: 11. Original handling: The authors estimated nucleated cell counts from reference gene primer amplification. Clones were read by immunoSEQ multiplex PCR, and TCRdb kept only the in-frame ones, dropping some. The V and J calls and clone size are taken from that table; D and trimming were inferred from the DNA. The table lists about 280,000 clones, 88% of them singletons.

V is TRBV5-6 and J is TRBJ2-3, with 14 nucleotides matching TRBD2. The sample was peripheral blood. This sequence originates from a man younger than 35 with active or convalescent COVID-19. CDR3 bases: TGTGCCAGCACCCTACCGGGACTAGCGGGGGAAACCACAGATACGCAGTATTTT. Its protein is CASTLPGLAGETTDTQYF.